The 18 T cell receptor beta chains reported below all come from one sample, sequenced in a study of blood T cell repertoires in COVID-19. Repertoires were generated with immunoSEQ multiplex PCR, while TCRdb's copy carries only in-frame clones and drops some. Of 53,000 or so clones in the sample, less than 80% were seen once. The source material was peripheral blood. All receptors come from a man in his 60s with acute or convalescent COVID-19.

This clone has just a few counts. This chain links TRBV29-1 with TRBJ1-1; unclear D gene. The CDR3 spans 13 residues. Germline-derived CDR1 and CDR2 are SQVTM and ANQGSEA. V was pared by 7 bases and J by 1 base, with 13 bases between. CDR3 in DNA: TGCAGCGCCGTGGGTCAGGCGAACACTGAAGCTTTCTTT. Residues: CSAVGQANTEAFF.

The chain has TRBV4-3 and TRBJ1-6; 7 positions agree with TRBD1. Germline V gene data show CDR1 as LGHNA and CDR2 as YSLEER. The CDR3 consists of 15 residues. V shed 3 bases and J 7 bases; nucleotides not matched to a gene: 6. This CDR3 is CASSHAGQQNSPLHF. CDR3 bases: TGCGCCAGCAGCCACGCGGGACAGCAAAATTCACCCCTCCACTTT.

Of note for this clone: In the same sample, other DNA sequences code for this CDR3. The chain uses TRBV12-3 or TRBV12-4 and TRBJ1-2; D not resolved. This CDR3 has 13 residues. V gave up 1 base and J gave up 1 base, with 4 bases separating them. The CDR3 loop is CASSLGSNYGYTF. As DNA, the CDR3 is TGTGCCAGCAGTTTAGGGAGTAACTATGGCTACACCTTC.

The V gene is TRBV5-4, the J gene TRBJ1-4, with 10 nucleotides matching TRBD1. The V gene's germline CDR1 is SGHNT and CDR2 YYREEE (reference sequence). The CDR3 has 15 residues. V shed 4 bases and J 4 bases; nucleotides not matched to a gene: 4. The CDR3 loop is CASSPGQGINEKLFF. The CDR3 DNA is TGTGCCAGCAGCCCGGGACAGGGGATTAATGAAAAACTGTTTTTT.

This chain joins TRBV7-9 and TRBJ2-3, with D perhaps matching TRBD2 (5 bases). This CDR3 region has 12 residues. Germline V gives CDR1 SEHNR, CDR2 FQNEAQ (reference sequence). V shed 3 bases and J shed 5 bases, with 6 bases lying between them. The CDR3 loop is CASSFEGDTQYF. CDR3 in DNA: TGTGCCAGCAGCTTTGAGGGAGATACGCAGTATTTT.

The chain links TRBV3-1 (or the pseudogene TRBV3-2) to TRBJ2-7, with TRBD1 matching 12 bases. The ends lost 3 bases at V and 6 bases at J; junction bases unmatched: 6. This CDR3 spans 15 amino acids. Germline lookup yields CDR1 LGHDT and CDR2 YNNKEL (reference sequence). The CDR3 protein is CASSHTGTGGSEQYF. The CDR3 DNA follows: TGTGCCAGCAGCCATACTGGGACAGGGGGCTCCGAGCAGTACTTC.

The rearrangement uses TRBV2 and TRBJ1-2; D is possibly TRBD1 (6 bases). V was trimmed by 7 bases and J by 3 bases, leaving 6 bases between them. This CDR3 has 11 amino acids. Germline V CDR1 and CDR2: SNHLY, FYNNEI. CDR3 in amino acids: CASNRDYGYTF. CDR3 nucleotides: TGTGCCAGCAACAGGGACTATGGCTACACCTTC.

The genes are TRBV29-1 and TRBJ1-3, with 7 positions matching TRBD1. CDR1 is SQVTM, CDR2 ANQGSEA, per germline. This CDR3 contains 13 residues. The V and J ends lost 3 bases and 2 bases, in that order; junction bases with no gene match: 1. The CDR3 spells CSVEDRTGNTIYF. CDR3 coding DNA: TGCAGCGTTGAGGACAGGACTGGAAACACCATATATTTT. The full variable domain, in which reference TRBV29-1 and TRBJ1-3 provide the parts outside the CDR3, is SAVISQKPSRDICQRGTSLTIQCQVDSQVTMMFWYRQQPGQSLTLIATANQGSEATYESGFVIDKFPISRPNLTFSTLTVSNMSPEDSSIYLCSVEDRTGNTIYFGEGSWLTVV.

For this clone: At the DNA level, this CDR3 is encoded by other sequences in the same sample as well. The chain employs TRBV2 and TRBJ1-4, with D perhaps matching TRBD1 (6 bases). The CDR3 consists of 16 residues. Germline loops: CDR1 SNHLY, CDR2 FYNNEI. Trimming cost V 4 bases and J 0 bases, with 12 bases left between them. CDR3 nucleotides: TGTGCCAGCAGTGCGGACAGTCTTGCAACTAATGAAAAACTGTTTTTT. This codes for CASSADSLATNEKLFF.

The chain recombines TRBV29-1 with TRBJ2-1; possibly TRBD2 for D (6 bases). V shed 6 bases and J shed 7 bases, with 13 bases lying between them. The CDR3 runs 12 residues. Germline CDR1 reads SQVTM; CDR2 reads ANQGSEA. The CDR3 DNA sequence: TGCAGCGTGGACGGAGGGATGAATGAGCAGTTCTTC. It yields the protein CSVDGGMNEQFF.

This clone came up many times. The gene calls are TRBV18 and TRBJ1-4; the match to TRBD1 covers 10 bases. From germline, CDR1 is KGHSH and CDR2 LQKENI. V dropped 3 bases and J dropped 8; count of bases not matched to a gene: 9. The CDR3 spans 16 residues. DNA of the CDR3: TGTGCCAGCTCACCGATTCGGACAGGGGGAAGCGAAAAACTGTTTTTT. Translated: CASSPIRTGGSEKLFF. The complete variable domain, with remaining parts taken from reference TRBV18 and TRBJ1-4, reads NAGVMQNPRHLVRRRGQEARLRCSPMKGHSHVYWYRQLPEEGLKFMVYLQKENIIDESGMPKERFSAEFPKEGPSILRIQQVVRGDSAAYFCASSPIRTGGSEKLFFGSGTQLSVL.

The chain couples TRBV15 to TRBJ2-5; D might be TRBD2 (6 bases). The CDR3 is 14 amino acids. V gave up 8 bases and J gave up 4 bases, with 17 bases separating them. Germline V gene lookup returns CDR1 LNHNV and CDR2 YYDKDF (reference sequence). CDR3 in amino acids: CATQTRLGGETQYF. CDR3 nucleotide sequence: TGTGCCACCCAAACGAGGCTGGGGGGAGAGACCCAGTACTTC.

The gene calls are TRBV5-1 and TRBJ2-1; 9 nucleotides align to TRBD1. CDR3 length equals 15 residues. V shed 5 bases, J shed 6 bases, and the junction held 9 bases outside the gene matches. From germline, CDR1 is SGHRS and CDR2 YFSETQ. The CDR3 DNA reads TGCGCCAGCAGGGCACAGGGGGCGACGGGCAATGAGCAGTTCTTC. Its translation is CASRAQGATGNEQFF.

This sequence joins TRBV5-1 and TRBJ2-1, with D perhaps TRBD1 (6 bases). CDR3 size: 15 residues. Germline-derived CDR1 and CDR2 are SGHRS and YFSETQ. Trimming left V 4 bases short and J 0 bases short, with 11 bases between. Written as DNA, the CDR3 is TGCGCCAGCAGCCTAGGACAGACCTCCTACAATGAGCAGTTCTTC. It is translated as CASSLGQTSYNEQFF. Combining the CDR3 with reference TRBV5-1 and TRBJ2-1 gives the whole variable domain KAGVTQTPRYLIKTRGQQVTLSCSPISGHRSVSWYQQTPGQGLQFLFEYFSETQRNKGNFPGRFSGRQFSNSRSEMNVSTLELGDSALYLCASSLGQTSYNEQFFGPGTRLTVL.

This chain uses TRBV5-4 with TRBJ2-1; a weak D match, TRBD2 (6 bases). V was shortened by 0 bases and J by 2 bases, with 12 bases between the two germline ends. Germline-derived CDR1 and CDR2 are SGHNT and YYREEE (reference sequence). This CDR3 is built from 16 residues. The DNA for the CDR3 is TGTGCCAGCAGCTTGGGAGGCGGGGTCCCCTACAATGAGCAGTTCTTC. As protein: CASSLGGGVPYNEQFF.

The J gene is TRBJ1-5, the V gene TRBV7-8, with 9 bases fitting TRBD1. Trimming at V came to 5 bases and at J to 0 bases, leaving 11 bases not matched to a gene. The CDR3 totals 18 residues. Germline V gene lookup returns CDR1 SGHVS and CDR2 FQNEAQ. CDR3 DNA sequence: TGTGCCAGCAGCCCGCCGGGACAGGGTGCATATAGCAATCAGCCCCAGCATTTT. This codes for CASSPPGQGAYSNQPQHF. The whole variable domain, remainder taken from reference TRBV7-8 and TRBJ1-5, is GAGVSQSPRYKVAKRGQDVALRCDPISGHVSLFWYQQALGQGPEFLTYFQNEAQLDKSGLPSDRFFAERPEGSVSTLKIQRTQQEDSAVYLCASSPPGQGAYSNQPQHFGDGTRLSIL.

V is TRBV5-4 and J is TRBJ2-1; D may be TRBD2 (5 bases). V was cut by 0 bases and J by 1 base, with 11 bases left in between. Germline loops: CDR1 SGHNT, CDR2 YYREEE (reference sequence). The CDR3 sequence is 16 residues long. The CDR3 region has the DNA TGTGCCAGCAGCTTGGTCGGGGATCTTTCCTACAATGAGCAGTTCTTC. This codes for CASSLVGDLSYNEQFF.

The chain recombines TRBV18 with TRBJ1-5; D uncertain. This CDR3 contains 15 residues. The V end was cut by 3 bases, the J end by 0 bases, with 9 bases between. Germline assignment: CDR1 KGHSH and CDR2 LQKENI. Here the CDR3 DNA reads TGTGCCAGCTCACCGGGCACCCATAGCAATCAGCCCCAGCATTTT. Translating gives CASSPGTHSNQPQHF.